Following are 2 T cell receptor beta chains from one sample sequenced in a study of shared clonotypes between healthy human individuals. The method was immunoSEQ multiplex PCR; TCRdb's version includes in-frame clones alone and lacks a portion of them. The repertoire holds hundreds of thousands of clones, with 95% to 98% as singletons. The naive CD8 population came from CD45RO-negative cells selected for CCR7, without terminally differentiated effector memory CD45RA+ cells. The sample taken for sequencing was naive CD8+ T cells sorted from blood. These receptors were collected from a young man in good health.

The V call is TRBV15, the J call TRBJ2-7, with TRBD2 matching 9 bases. Germline V lookup: CDR1 LNHNV, CDR2 YYDKDF (reference sequence). After removal of 5 bases from V and 3 bases from J, the junction contained 8 bases not matched to a gene. CDR3 length equals 15 residues. This CDR3 reads CATSGTTSGFYEQYF. CDR3 coding DNA: TGTGCCACCAGCGGAACGACTAGCGGATTCTACGAGCAGTACTTC.

This chain joins TRBV6-1 and TRBJ1-1, with TRBD1 matching 8 bases. Germline V gene data show CDR1 as MNHNS and CDR2 as SASEGT. There are 15 residues in the CDR3. J lost 10 bases, V lost 4 bases, and 14 bases had no gene match. The CDR3 DNA reads as TGTGCCAGCAGTGGGAGCGGCAGGGGGCTAAAACGAGCTTTCTTT. Its protein product is CASSGSGRGLKRAFF.